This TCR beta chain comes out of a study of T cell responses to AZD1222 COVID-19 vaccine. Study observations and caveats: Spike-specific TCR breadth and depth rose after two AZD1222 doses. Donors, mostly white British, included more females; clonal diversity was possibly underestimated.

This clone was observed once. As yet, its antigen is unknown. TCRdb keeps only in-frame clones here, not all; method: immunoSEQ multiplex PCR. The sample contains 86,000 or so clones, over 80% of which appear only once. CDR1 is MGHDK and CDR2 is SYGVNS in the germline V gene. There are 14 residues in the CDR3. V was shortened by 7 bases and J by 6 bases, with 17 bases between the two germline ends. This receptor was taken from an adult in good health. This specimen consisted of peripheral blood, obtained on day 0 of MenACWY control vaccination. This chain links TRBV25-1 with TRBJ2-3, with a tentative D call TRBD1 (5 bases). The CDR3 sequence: CASIHPGAADTQYF. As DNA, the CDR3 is TGTGCCAGCATCCATCCTGGGGCGGCGGATACGCAGTATTTT. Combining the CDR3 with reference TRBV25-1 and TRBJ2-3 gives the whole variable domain EADIYQTPRYLVIGTGKKITLECSQTMGHDKMYWYQQDPGMELHLIHYSYGVNSTEKGDLSSESTVSRIRTEHFPLTLESARPSHTSQYLCASIHPGAADTQYFGPGTRLTVL.